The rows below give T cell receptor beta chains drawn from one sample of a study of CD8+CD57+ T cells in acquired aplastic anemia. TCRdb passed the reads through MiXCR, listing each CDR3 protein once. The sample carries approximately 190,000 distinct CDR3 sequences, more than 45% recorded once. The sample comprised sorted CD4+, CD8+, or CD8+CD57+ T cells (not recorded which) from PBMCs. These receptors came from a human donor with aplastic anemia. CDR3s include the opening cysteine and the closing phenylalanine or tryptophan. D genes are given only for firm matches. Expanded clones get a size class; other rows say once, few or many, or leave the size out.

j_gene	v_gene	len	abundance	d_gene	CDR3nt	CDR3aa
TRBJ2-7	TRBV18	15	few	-	TGTGCCAGCTCCCCCGCATCTCACGTCTCCTACGAGCAGTACTTC	CASSPASHVSYEQYF
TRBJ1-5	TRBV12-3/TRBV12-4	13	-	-	TGTGCCAGCAGGGCTGAGGGCAATCAGCCCCAGCATTTT	CASRAEGNQPQHF
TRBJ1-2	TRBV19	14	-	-	TGTGCCGGCAGACAGAACGGCCGCTTCTATGGCTACACCTTC	CAGRQNGRFYGYTF
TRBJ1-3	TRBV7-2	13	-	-	TGTGCCAGCGGGACTAGCGGGGGAAACACCATATATTTT	CASGTSGGNTIYF
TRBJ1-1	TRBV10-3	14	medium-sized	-	TGTGCCATCAGTGAGTTGGGGACGAACACTGAAGCTTTCTTT	CAISELGTNTEAFF
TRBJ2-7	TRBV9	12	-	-	TGTGCCAGCCATCACGGGGGCTACGAGCAGTACTTC	CASHHGGYEQYF
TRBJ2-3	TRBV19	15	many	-	TGTGCCAGTAGTGATCGAGGACAGTCCACAGATACGCAGTATTTT	CASSDRGQSTDTQYF
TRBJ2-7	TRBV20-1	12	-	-	TGCAGTGCTAGCCGGGACCCCTACGAGCAGTACTTC	CSASRDPYEQYF
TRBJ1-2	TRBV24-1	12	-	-	TGTGCCACCAGTGATTCAAGGGAAGGCTACACCTTC	CATSDSREGYTF
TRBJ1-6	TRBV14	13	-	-	TGTGCCAGCAGCCCTTTTCCTAATTCACCCCTCCACTTT	CASSPFPNSPLHF
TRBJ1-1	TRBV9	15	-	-	TGTGCCAGCAGCGTAGTTGCCAATGGTGACACTGAAGCTTTCTTT	CASSVVANGDTEAFF
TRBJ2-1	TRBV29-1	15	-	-	TGCAGCGTTGTTCCGGGAGCGAATAATTACAATGAGCAGTTCTTC	CSVVPGANNYNEQFF
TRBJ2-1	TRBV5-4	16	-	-	TGTGCCAGCAGCTCGGCCGGGACCGCCCCCTTCAATGAGCAGTTCTTC	CASSSAGTAPFNEQFF
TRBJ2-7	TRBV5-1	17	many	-	TGCGCCAGCAGCCCAAGTGGCCTCCGGGACAATACCTACGAGCAGTACTTC	CASSPSGLRDNTYEQYF
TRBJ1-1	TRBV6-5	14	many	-	TGTGCCAGCAGTAATCGAGGGTTTGTCACTGAAGCTTTCTTT	CASSNRGFVTEAFF
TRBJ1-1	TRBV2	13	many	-	TGTGCCAGCAGTTCACCGGGACCCAGCGCAGCTTTCTTT	CASSSPGPSAAFF
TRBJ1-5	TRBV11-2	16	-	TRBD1	TGTGCCAGCAGCGGGGGGGACAGGGGATACAATCAGCCCCAGCATTTT	CASSGGDRGYNQPQHF
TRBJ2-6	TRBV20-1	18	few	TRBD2	TGCAGTGCTAGGGGTAGCGGGGGACCTTACTCTGGGGCCAACGTCCTGACTTTC	CSARGSGGPYSGANVLTF
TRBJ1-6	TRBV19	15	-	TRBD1	TGTGCCAGTAGTCCTTCGGGACAGGGTATGACACCCCTCCACTTT	CASSPSGQGMTPLHF
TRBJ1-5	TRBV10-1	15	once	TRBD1	TGCGCCAGCAGCTGGACAGGGGGGGGCAATCAGCCCCAGCATTTT	CASSWTGGGNQPQHF
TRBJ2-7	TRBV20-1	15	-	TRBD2	TGCAGTGCTACCGGGACTAGCGGGTATACTCTCGAGCAGTACTTC	CSATGTSGYTLEQYF
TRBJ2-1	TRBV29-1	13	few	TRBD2	TGCAGCGGCGAAACTAGCGCATACAATGAGCAGTTCTTC	CSGETSAYNEQFF
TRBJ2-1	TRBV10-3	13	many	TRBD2	TGTGCCATCCGTCCCGGGACTAGGAATGAGCAGTTCTTC	CAIRPGTRNEQFF
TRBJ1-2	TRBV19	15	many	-	TGTGCCAGTAGTATAGATCGGGGTACTAGCTATGGCTACACCTTC	CASSIDRGTSYGYTF
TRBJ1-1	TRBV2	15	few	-	TGTGCCAGCAGTGAAGGGGCATATGAGAACACTGAAGCTTTCTTT	CASSEGAYENTEAFF
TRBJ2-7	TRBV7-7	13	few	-	TGTGCTAGCAGCTTAGAGTACAGCTACGAGCAGTACTTC	CASSLEYSYEQYF
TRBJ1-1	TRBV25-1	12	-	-	TGTGCCAGCAGCCTGACAGGCCTTGAAGCTCTCTTT	CASSLTGLEALF
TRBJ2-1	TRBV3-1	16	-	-	TGTGCCAGCAGCCAAGACCCCCGGGCTAAAGACAATGAGCAGTTCTTC	CASSQDPRAKDNEQFF
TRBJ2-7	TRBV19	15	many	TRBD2	TGTGCCAGTAGTAGATCCGGGACTAGGGACTACGAGCAGTACTTC	CASSRSGTRDYEQYF
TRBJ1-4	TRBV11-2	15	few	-	TGTGCCAGCAGCCACCCGGCAGCGGGGAATGAAAAACTGTTTTTT	CASSHPAAGNEKLFF
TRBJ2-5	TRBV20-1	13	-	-	TGCTCGGAACGGGGGCCCCAAAAGGAGACCCAGTACTTC	CSERGPQKETQYF
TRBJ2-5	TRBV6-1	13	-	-	TGTGCCAGCAGTCCGAACCCACGAGAGACCCAGTACTTC	CASSPNPRETQYF
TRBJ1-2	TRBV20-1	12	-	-	TGCAGTGCTAGAGAGTGGGCCGAGGGCTACACCTTC	CSAREWAEGYTF
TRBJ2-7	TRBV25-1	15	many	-	TGTGCCACCCTAGAATCCGGGACGGCAACCTACGAGCAGTACTTC	CATLESGTATYEQYF
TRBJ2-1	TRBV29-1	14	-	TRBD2	TGCAGCGTTGAGATACTAGCGGGAGGCAATGAGCAGTTCTTC	CSVEILAGGNEQFF
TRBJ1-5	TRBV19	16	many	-	TGTGCCAGTAGTATGGGTTGGGGAGGGGACCTGTGGCCCCAGCATTTT	CASSMGWGGDLWPQHF
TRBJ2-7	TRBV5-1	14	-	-	TGCGCCAGCAGCTTGGAGGGAGCCTCCTACGAGCAGTACTTC	CASSLEGASYEQYF
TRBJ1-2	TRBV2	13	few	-	TGTGCCAGCAGTGAGGGTTCTAACTATGGCTACACCTTC	CASSEGSNYGYTF
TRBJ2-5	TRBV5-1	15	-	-	TGCGCCAGCAGCTTGGTGGCACGGGACGGAGAGACCCAGTACTTC	CASSLVARDGETQYF
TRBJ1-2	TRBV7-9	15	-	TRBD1	TGTGCCAGCGGATACCGACAGGGACCTAACTATGGCTACACCTTC	CASGYRQGPNYGYTF